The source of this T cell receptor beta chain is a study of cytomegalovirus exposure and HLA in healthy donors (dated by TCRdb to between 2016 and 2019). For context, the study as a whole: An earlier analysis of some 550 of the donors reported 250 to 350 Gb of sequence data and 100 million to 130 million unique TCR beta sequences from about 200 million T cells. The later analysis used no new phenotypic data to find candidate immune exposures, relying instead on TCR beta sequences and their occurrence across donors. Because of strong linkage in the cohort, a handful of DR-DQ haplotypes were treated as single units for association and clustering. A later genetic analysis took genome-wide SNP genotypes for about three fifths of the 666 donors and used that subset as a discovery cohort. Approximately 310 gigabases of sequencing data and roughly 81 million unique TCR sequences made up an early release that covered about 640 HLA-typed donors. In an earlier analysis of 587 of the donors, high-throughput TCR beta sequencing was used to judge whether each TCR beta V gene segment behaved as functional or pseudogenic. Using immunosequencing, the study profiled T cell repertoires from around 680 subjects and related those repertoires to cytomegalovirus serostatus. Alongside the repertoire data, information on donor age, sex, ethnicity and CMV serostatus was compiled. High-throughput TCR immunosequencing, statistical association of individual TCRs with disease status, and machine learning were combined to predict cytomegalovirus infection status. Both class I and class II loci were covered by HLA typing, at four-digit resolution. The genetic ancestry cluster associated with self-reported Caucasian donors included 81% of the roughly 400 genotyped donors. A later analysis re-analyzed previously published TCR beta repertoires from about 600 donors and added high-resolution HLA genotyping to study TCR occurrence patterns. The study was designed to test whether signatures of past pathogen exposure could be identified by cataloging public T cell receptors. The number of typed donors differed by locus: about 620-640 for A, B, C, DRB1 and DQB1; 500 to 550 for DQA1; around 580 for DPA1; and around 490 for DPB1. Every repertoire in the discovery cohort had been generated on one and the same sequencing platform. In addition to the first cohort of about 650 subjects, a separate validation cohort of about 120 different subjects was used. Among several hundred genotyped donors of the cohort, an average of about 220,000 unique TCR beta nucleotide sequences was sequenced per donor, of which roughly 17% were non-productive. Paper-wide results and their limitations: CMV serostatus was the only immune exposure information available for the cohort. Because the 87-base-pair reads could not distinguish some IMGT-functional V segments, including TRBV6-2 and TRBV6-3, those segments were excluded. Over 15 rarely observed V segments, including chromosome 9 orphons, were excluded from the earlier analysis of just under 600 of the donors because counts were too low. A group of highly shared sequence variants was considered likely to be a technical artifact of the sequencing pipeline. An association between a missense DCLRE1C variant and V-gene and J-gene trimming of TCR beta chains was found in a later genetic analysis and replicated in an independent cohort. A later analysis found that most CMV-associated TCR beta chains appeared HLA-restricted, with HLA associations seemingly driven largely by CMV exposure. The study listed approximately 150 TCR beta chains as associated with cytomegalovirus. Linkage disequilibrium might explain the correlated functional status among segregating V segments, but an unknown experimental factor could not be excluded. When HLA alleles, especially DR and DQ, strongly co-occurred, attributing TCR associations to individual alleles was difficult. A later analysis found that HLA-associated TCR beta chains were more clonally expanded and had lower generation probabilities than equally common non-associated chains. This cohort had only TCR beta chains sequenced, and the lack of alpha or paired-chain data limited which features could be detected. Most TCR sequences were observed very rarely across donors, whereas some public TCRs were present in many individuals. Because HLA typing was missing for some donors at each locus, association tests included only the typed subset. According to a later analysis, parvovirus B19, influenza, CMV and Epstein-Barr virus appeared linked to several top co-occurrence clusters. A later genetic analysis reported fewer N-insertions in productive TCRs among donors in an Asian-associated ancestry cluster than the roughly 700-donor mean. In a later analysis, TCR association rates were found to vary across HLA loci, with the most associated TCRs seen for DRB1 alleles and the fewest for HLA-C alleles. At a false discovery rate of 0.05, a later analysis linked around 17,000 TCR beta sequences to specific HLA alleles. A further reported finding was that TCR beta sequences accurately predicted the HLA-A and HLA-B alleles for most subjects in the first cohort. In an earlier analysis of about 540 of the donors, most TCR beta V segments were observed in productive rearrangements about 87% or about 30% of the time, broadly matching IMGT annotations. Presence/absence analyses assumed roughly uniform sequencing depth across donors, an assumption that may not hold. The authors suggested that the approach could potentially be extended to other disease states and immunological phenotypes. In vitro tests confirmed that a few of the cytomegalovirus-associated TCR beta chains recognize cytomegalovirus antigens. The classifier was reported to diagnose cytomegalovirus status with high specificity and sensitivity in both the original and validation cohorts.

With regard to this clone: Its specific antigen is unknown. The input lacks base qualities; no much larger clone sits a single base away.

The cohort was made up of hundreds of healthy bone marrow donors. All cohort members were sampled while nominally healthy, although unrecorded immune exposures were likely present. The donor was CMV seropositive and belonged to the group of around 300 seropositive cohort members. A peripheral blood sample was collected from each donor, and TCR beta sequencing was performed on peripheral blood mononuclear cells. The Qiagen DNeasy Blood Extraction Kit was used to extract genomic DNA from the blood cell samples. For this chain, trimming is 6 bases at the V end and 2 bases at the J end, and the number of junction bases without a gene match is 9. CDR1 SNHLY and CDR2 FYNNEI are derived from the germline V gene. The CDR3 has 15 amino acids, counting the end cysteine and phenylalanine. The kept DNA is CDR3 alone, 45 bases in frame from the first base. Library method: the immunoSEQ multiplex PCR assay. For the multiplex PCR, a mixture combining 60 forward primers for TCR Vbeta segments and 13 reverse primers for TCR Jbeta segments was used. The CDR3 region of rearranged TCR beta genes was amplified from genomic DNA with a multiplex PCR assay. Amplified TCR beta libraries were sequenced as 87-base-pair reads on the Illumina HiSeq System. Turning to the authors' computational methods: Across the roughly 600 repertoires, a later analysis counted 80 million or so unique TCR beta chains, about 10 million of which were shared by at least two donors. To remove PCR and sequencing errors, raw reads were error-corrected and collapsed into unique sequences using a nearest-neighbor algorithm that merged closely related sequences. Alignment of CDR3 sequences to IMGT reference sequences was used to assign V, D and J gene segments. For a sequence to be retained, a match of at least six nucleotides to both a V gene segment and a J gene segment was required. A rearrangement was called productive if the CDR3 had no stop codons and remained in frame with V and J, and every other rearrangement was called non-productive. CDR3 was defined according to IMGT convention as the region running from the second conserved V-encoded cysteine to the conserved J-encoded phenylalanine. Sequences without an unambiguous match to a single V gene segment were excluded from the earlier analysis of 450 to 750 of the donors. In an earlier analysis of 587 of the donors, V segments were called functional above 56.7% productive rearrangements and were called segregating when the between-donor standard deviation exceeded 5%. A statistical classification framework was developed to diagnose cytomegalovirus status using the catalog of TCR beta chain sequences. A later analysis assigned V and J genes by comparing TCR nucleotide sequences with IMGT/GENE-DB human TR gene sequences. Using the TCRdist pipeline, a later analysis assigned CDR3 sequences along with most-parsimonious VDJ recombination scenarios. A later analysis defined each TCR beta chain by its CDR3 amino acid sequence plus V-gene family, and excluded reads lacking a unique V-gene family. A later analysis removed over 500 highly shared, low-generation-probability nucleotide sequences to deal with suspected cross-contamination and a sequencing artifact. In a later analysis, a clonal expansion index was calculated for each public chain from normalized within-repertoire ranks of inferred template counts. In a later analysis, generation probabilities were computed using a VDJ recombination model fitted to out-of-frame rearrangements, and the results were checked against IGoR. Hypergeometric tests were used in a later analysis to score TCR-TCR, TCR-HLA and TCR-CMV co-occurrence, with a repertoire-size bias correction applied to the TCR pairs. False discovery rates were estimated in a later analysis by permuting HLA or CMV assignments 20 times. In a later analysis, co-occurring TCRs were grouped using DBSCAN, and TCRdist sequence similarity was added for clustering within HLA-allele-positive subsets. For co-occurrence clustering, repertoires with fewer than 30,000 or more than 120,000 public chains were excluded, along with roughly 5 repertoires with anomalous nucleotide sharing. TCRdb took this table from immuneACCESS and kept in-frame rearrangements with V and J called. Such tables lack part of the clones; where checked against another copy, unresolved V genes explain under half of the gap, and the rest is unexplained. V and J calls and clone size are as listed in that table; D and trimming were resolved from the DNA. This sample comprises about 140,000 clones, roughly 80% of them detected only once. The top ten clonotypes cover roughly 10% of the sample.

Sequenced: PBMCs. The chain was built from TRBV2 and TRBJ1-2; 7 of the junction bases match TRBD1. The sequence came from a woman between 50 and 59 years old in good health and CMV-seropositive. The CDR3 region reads CASSSPTGPNYGYTF. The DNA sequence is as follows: TGTGCCAGCAGCTCACCGACAGGGCCAAACTATGGCTACACCTTC.